These T cell receptor beta chains were read from a single sample in a study of response to subunit inactivated influenza vaccine. TCRdb itself ran the RT-PCR reads through MiXCR, one entry per CDR3 protein. Counted here are 250,000 to 350,000 distinct CDR3 sequences, roughly 22% occurring once; the ten biggest clones make up about 9.3%. Here the sequenced sample was PBMCs from blood, taken less than 22 months after vaccination. Receptors originate from a man between 50 and 70 years old who received an inactivated influenza vaccine. Each CDR3 is given with its conserved first and last residue. A D gene is named only where the DNA matches it firmly. Only some rows state a clone size, as once, few, many or a class for expanded clones.

clone size	D gene	V gene	J gene	CDR3 DNA	CDR3 protein
few	.	TRBV5-1	TRBJ1-2	TGCGCCAGCAGCTTGCAGGAGAACTATGGCTACACCTTC	CASSLQENYGYTF
.	.	TRBV12-3/TRBV12-4	TRBJ2-1	TGTGCCAGCAGTTTTCACAATGAGCAGTTCTTC	CASSFHNEQFF
.	.	TRBV29-1	TRBJ2-2	TGCAGCGCCGTCGCGAACACCGGGGAGCTGTTTTTT	CSAVANTGELFF
.	TRBD1	TRBV6-5	TRBJ1-2	TGTGCCAGCAGTTTAGACAGGGGGCGATTCTATGGCTACACCTTC	CASSLDRGRFYGYTF
.	TRBD2	TRBV16	TRBJ2-1	TGTGCCAGCAGCCAATCACGGGGGGGTAATGAGCAGTTCTTC	CASSQSRGGNEQFF
few	TRBD1	TRBV11-2	TRBJ2-1	TGTGCCAGCAGCTTCCGCGGACAGGGGAGCTCCTACAATGAGCAGTTCTTC	CASSFRGQGSSYNEQFF
few	.	TRBV5-1	TRBJ1-1	TGCGCCAGCAGCTTGGGTGGCAGGGAGGGCACTGAAGCTTTCTTT	CASSLGGREGTEAFF
few	.	TRBV27	TRBJ2-1	TGTGCCAGCAGTTTCACCAGGGGTGAGCAGTTCTTC	CASSFTRGEQFF
few	.	TRBV4-3	TRBJ2-7	TGCGCCAGCGCTAGCGCGCAGGGGATCCACGAGCAGTACTTC	CASASAQGIHEQYF
.	.	TRBV28	TRBJ2-7	TGTGCCAGCAGTTTCTTCCCGGGGGCGAGGGAGCAGTACTTC	CASSFFPGAREQYF
.	TRBD2	TRBV6-1	TRBJ2-1	TGTGCCAGCTCCTATGGGGGCGGGGGGATATACAATGAGCAGTTCTTC	CASSYGGGGIYNEQFF
many	.	TRBV9	TRBJ1-1	TGTGCCAGCAGCGTAGCGGTTAACACTGAAGCTTTCTTT	CASSVAVNTEAFF
few	.	TRBV7-8	TRBJ2-1	TGTGCCAGCAGCTTGACGAGGGGACGCCCGGTTGATGAGCAGTTCTTC	CASSLTRGRPVDEQFF
.	.	TRBV5-1	TRBJ2-5	TGCGCCAGCAGCTCCGCTAGTGTGCTCATCCAAGAGACCCAGTACTTC	CASSSASVLIQETQYF
.	.	TRBV6-2/TRBV6-3	TRBJ2-7	TGTGCCAGCAGTTTCCCGGGACTTTTCTACGAGCAGTACTTC	CASSFPGLFYEQYF
few	.	TRBV4-3	TRBJ2-5	TGCGCCAGCAGCCAGGGGTTTGAAGAGACCCAGTACTTC	CASSQGFEETQYF
few	.	TRBV6-5	TRBJ2-5	TGTGCCAGCAGTTTCGAACCCTCGGGACACTTCAGGGAGACCCAGTACTTC	CASSFEPSGHFRETQYF
.	.	TRBV5-6	TRBJ2-3	TGTGCCAGCAGCACGAGAGGGGGGGCCTTTCATATGGGTTCGCAGTATTTT	CASSTRGGAFHMGSQYF
few	.	TRBV14	TRBJ2-3	TGTGCCAGCAGCCAAAACCAGGGGCTCGGCACAGATACGCAGTATTTT	CASSQNQGLGTDTQYF
.	TRBD1	TRBV20-1	TRBJ2-3	TGCAGTGCTGATGAGACAGGGAGAGTAGATACGCAGTATTTT	CSADETGRVDTQYF
few	.	TRBV29-1	TRBJ2-6	TGCAGCGTTGTGGTGGCGGAGACTGGGGCCAACGTCCTGACTTTC	CSVVVAETGANVLTF
.	.	TRBV12-3/TRBV12-4	TRBJ2-5	TGTGCCAGCAGTTGGGGTCGAGGGTACCAAGAGACCCAGTACTTC	CASSWGRGYQETQYF
few	.	TRBV28	TRBJ1-2	TGTGCCAGCAGTTGGGTCCCGGGACGGTTCAACTATGGCTACACCTTC	CASSWVPGRFNYGYTF
.	TRBD1	TRBV5-1	TRBJ1-2	TGCGCCAGCAGGAATTCGGGACAGGGGCATTATGGCTACACCTTC	CASRNSGQGHYGYTF
.	TRBD1	TRBV20-1	TRBJ2-5	TGCAGTGCTAGGGATTTCAGGGGGCACGGGGAGACCCAGTACTTC	CSARDFRGHGETQYF
many	.	TRBV29-1	TRBJ2-2	TGCAGCGTCTTGGGTCGGTGGAATGCCGGGGAGCTGTTTTTT	CSVLGRWNAGELFF
few	.	TRBV10-3	TRBJ2-3	TGTGCCATCAGTGCGGCCCTCTCGCTTAACACAGATACGCAGTATTTT	CAISAALSLNTDTQYF
few	TRBD1	TRBV7-2	TRBJ2-1	TGTGCCAGCAGCTTAGCCGCTACGACAGGGACCTACAATGAGCAGTTCTTC	CASSLAATTGTYNEQFF
.	.	TRBV20-1	TRBJ2-2	TGCAGTGCTAGAGTAGGAGGGAGAAACACCGGGGAGCTGTTTTTT	CSARVGGRNTGELFF
many	TRBD1	TRBV6-1	TRBJ1-1	TGTGCCAGCAGTGAAGCCGGGACCGGGACAGGGTATGAAGCTTTCTTT	CASSEAGTGTGYEAFF
few	TRBD2	TRBV5-6	TRBJ2-3	TGTGCCAGCAGCGACGGACTGGTAGCGGGAGTTTTTGATACGCAGTATTTT	CASSDGLVAGVFDTQYF
few	TRBD1	TRBV28	TRBJ1-5	TGTGCCAGCAGTTTATGGTCACAGGGGGCGAGAGATCAGCCCCAGCATTTT	CASSLWSQGARDQPQHF
few	.	TRBV7-9	TRBJ1-2	TGTGCCAGCAGCTCCAAGCCCGTATACTATGGCTACACCTTC	CASSSKPVYYGYTF
.	.	TRBV4-1	TRBJ2-7	TGCGCCAGCAGCCAAGATATTGGGGTCTACGAGCAGTACTTC	CASSQDIGVYEQYF
many	TRBD1	TRBV2	TRBJ1-5	TGTGCCAGCAGACCTTTGACAGGGGCCAATCAGCCCCAGCATTTT	CASRPLTGANQPQHF